This T cell receptor (beta chain) was sequenced during a study of blood T cell repertoires in COVID-19. Germline CDR1 is MNHEY and CDR2 is SVGEGT. Trimming took off 3 bases at V and 0 bases at J, with 21 bases between the two ends. CDR3 size: 18 residues. Method: immunoSEQ multiplex PCR; TCRdb's copy keeps in-frame clones and lacks some. The profile shows more than 60,000 clones, around 88% of them singletons. V is TRBV6-2 or TRBV6-3 and J is TRBJ2-7; D is uncertain. Sequencing input: peripheral blood. The sequence derives from a woman over 75 with active or convalescent COVID-19. The CDR3: CASSYAGFPTTRSYEQYF. Here the CDR3 DNA reads TGTGCCAGCAGTTATGCCGGCTTCCCCACTACACGCTCCTACGAGCAGTACTTC.